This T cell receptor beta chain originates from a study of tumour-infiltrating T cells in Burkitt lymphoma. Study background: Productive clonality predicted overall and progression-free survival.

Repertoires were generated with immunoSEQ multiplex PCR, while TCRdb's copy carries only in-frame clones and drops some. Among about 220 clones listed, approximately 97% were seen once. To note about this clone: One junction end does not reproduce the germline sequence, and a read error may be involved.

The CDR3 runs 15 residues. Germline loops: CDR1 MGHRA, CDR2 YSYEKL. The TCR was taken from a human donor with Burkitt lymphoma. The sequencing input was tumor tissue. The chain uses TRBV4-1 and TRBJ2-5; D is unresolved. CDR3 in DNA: TGCGTCAGCAGCCAAGAGAGCAGGTACCAAGAGACCCAGTACTTC. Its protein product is CVSSQESRYQETQYF.